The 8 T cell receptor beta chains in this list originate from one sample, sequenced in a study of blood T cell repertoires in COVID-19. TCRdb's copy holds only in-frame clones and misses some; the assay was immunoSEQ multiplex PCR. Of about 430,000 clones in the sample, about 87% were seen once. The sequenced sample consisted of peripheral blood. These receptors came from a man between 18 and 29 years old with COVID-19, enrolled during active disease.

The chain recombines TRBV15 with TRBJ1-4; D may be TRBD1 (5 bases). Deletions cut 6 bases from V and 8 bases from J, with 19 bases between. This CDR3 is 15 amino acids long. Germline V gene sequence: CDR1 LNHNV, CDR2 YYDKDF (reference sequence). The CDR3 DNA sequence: TGTGCCACCAGGGGGGGTGGGGGAGTTCGGGAAAAACTGTTTTTT. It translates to CATRGGGGVREKLFF.

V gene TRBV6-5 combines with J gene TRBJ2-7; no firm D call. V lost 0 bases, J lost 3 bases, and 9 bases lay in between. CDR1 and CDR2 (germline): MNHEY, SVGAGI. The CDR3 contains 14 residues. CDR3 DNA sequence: TGTGCCAGCAGTTACTCCCCGGAGCACTACGAGCAGTACTTC. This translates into CASSYSPEHYEQYF.

CDR3: CASSSSGGAYGELFF. CDR3 DNA sequence: TGTGCCAGCAGCTCTAGCGGGGGGGCTTACGGGGAGCTGTTTTTT. The chain carries TRBV6-2 or TRBV6-3 and TRBJ2-2, with 12 bases that match TRBD2. The V segment lost 6 bases and the J segment 7 bases; nucleotides outside the gene matches: 6. CDR1 MNHEY and CDR2 SVGEGT come from the germline V gene. The CDR3 extends over 15 amino acids.

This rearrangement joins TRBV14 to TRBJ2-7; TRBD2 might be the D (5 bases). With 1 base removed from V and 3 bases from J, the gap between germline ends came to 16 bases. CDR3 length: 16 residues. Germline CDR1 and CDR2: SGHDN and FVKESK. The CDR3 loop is CASSQGIGKYDYEQYF. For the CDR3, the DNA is TGTGCCAGCAGCCAAGGCATCGGGAAATATGACTACGAGCAGTACTTC.

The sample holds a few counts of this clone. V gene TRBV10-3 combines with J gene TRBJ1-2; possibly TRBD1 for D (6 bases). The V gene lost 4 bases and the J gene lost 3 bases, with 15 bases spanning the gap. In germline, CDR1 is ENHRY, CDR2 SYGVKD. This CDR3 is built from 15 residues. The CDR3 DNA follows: TGTGCCATCAGTGCCCCCAATCGACAGGACTATGGCTACACCTTC. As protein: CAISAPNRQDYGYTF.

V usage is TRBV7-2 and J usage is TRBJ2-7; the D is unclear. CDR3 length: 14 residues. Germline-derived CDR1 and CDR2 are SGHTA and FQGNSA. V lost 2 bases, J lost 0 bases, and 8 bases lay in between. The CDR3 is CASSLTPGSYEQYF. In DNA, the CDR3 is TGTGCCAGCAGCTTAACACCGGGCTCCTACGAGCAGTACTTC.

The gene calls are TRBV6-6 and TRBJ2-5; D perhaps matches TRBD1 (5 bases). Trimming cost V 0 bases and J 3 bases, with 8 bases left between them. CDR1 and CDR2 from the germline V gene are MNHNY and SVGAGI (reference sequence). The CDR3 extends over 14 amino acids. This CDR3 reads CASSYSGAKETQYF. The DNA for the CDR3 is TGTGCCAGCAGTTACTCTGGGGCCAAAGAGACCCAGTACTTC.

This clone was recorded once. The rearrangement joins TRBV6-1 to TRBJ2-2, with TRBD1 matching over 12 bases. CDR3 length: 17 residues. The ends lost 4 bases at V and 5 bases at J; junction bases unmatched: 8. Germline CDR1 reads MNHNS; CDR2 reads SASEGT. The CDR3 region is CASSGAPGQGATGELFF. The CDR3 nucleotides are TGTGCCAGCAGTGGGGCCCCGGGACAGGGGGCAACCGGGGAGCTGTTTTTT.